The 14 T cell receptor beta chains reported below all come from one sample, sequenced in a study of Ad26.COV2.S vaccination and SARS-CoV-2 variants (dated by TCRdb to about 2021). Libraries came from the immunoSEQ multiplex PCR assay. The table was pulled from immuneACCESS by TCRdb, which kept in-frame rearrangements only. Such tables lose some clones; where checked, under half of the loss comes from unresolved V genes, and the rest has no known cause. The sample records 300,000 to 350,000 clones, roughly 90% of which are singletons. The top ten clones comprise around a tenth of the sample. Per the publication, the treatment or condition label means: about 20 received Ad26.COV2.S at low or high dose, single or two shots; about five received placebo; per-sample allocation not given. For vaccine and placebo recipients, the sequenced repertoires came from samples collected on day 63 after the first injection.

The sequences come from peripheral blood, collected in a trial of Ad26.COV2.S vaccine versus placebo. The receptors come from a person between 18 and 60 years old who received the Ad26.COV2.S COVID-19 vaccine or a placebo.

The V gene is TRBV6-2 or TRBV6-3, the J gene TRBJ1-3; D not certain. The germline gives CDR1 MNHEY, CDR2 SVGEGT. Trimming cost V 2 bases and J 4 bases, with 9 bases left between them. The CDR3 runs 14 residues. Here the CDR3 reads CASSYPAAGNTIYF. For the CDR3, the DNA is TGTGCCAGCAGTTACCCGGCGGCGGGAAACACCATATATTTT.

The rearrangement links TRBV6-5 to TRBJ1-4; D unresolved. CDR3 length: 15 amino acids. From germline, CDR1 is MNHEY and CDR2 SVGAGI. Trimming cost V 0 bases and J 8 bases, with 13 bases left between them. CDR3 sequence (DNA): TGTGCCAGCAGTTACTCGCTGCCAGGCCGGGAAAAACTGTTTTTT. Translation: CASSYSLPGREKLFF.

The rearrangement uses TRBV7-2 and TRBJ1-5, with D unresolved. V was cut by 5 bases and J by 4 bases, with 9 bases left in between. Germline CDR1 and CDR2: SGHTA and FQGNSA. This CDR3 region has 13 residues. In nucleotides, the CDR3 is TGTGCCAGCAGCCTAACCCTAAATCAGCCCCAGCATTTT. Amino acid sequence: CASSLTLNQPQHF.

The chain recombines TRBV7-9 with TRBJ1-4; D may be TRBD1 (6 bases). Germline CDR1 reads SEHNR; CDR2 reads FQNEAQ (reference sequence). This CDR3 spans 14 amino acids. The V end lost 5 bases, the J end lost 4 bases, and 11 bases lay between the germline ends. CDR3 loop: CASSPRGGNEKLFF. The CDR3 DNA sequence: TGTGCCAGCAGCCCCAGGGGCGGTAATGAAAAACTGTTTTTT.

The chain employs TRBV12-3 or TRBV12-4 and TRBJ1-2; possibly TRBD1 for D (6 bases). The CDR3 spans 13 residues. Deletions cut 8 bases from V and 8 bases from J, with 18 bases between. The CDR3 spells CASSPPGGQGYTF. The CDR3 DNA reads TGTGCCAGCTCTCCACCCGGGGGGCAGGGCTACACCTTC.

The chain combines TRBV14 with TRBJ1-2, with 8 positions matching TRBD1. The CDR3 is 15 amino acids. V shed 4 bases and J 4 bases; nucleotides not matched to a gene: 8. Germline CDR1 SGHDN, CDR2 FVKESK. Here the CDR3 reads CASSRGTGGAYGYTF. CDR3 DNA: TGTGCCAGCAGCCGAGGTACAGGGGGTGCCTATGGCTACACCTTC. Drawing the rest from reference TRBV14 and TRBJ1-2, the complete variable domain is EAGVTQFPSHSVIEKGQTVTLRCDPISGHDNLYWYRRVMGKEIKFLLHFVKESKQDESGMPNNRFLAERTGGTYSTLKVQPAELEDSGVYFCASSRGTGGAYGYTFGSGTRLTVV.

The V call is TRBV7-9, the J call TRBJ1-1; D remains ambiguous. The CDR3 runs to 14 residues. Germline CDR1 is SEHNR and CDR2 is FQNEAQ (reference sequence). The V gene lost 11 bases and the J gene lost 4 bases, with 20 bases spanning the gap. The CDR3 loop is CAGSIQRLGTEAFF. CDR3 coding DNA: TGTGCCGGCTCAATACAGCGGCTGGGCACTGAAGCTTTCTTT.

J is TRBJ2-5 and V is TRBV5-1; 8 bases align to TRBD1. Germline loops: CDR1 SGHRS, CDR2 YFSETQ. The CDR3 runs to 15 residues. Germline trimming cut 4 bases from V and 2 bases from J; bases unmatched to any gene: 7. CDR3 nucleotide sequence: TGCGCCAGCAGCCCAAGGACAGGGCAACAAGAGACCCAGTACTTC. This encodes CASSPRTGQQETQYF.

V gene TRBV12-5 combines with J gene TRBJ2-3, with 13 nucleotides matching TRBD2. The CDR3 consists of 21 residues. The germline CDR1 and CDR2 sequences are LGHNT and FRNRAP. V dropped 2 bases and J dropped 1; count of bases not matched to a gene: 15. The CDR3 coding sequence is TGTGCTAGTGGTTTGTTCCCGGGGACTAGCGGGGATTCGCCTCGCACAGATACGCAGTATTTT. It translates to CASGLFPGTSGDSPRTDTQYF.

The chain couples TRBV5-1 to TRBJ2-3; D might be TRBD2 (5 bases). V lost 4 bases to trimming and J lost 2 bases, with 14 bases between them. Germline CDR1 is SGHRS and CDR2 is YFSETQ. This CDR3 has 15 residues. The CDR3 reads CASSHGGADTDTQYF. The DNA for the CDR3 is TGCGCCAGCAGCCATGGAGGAGCCGACACAGATACGCAGTATTTT.

The rearrangement links TRBV9 to TRBJ2-3, with TRBD2 identical over 15 bases. Trimming at V came to 3 bases and at J to 4 bases, leaving 6 bases not matched to a gene. The CDR3 is 17 residues long. Germline V gene sequence: CDR1 SGDLS, CDR2 YYNGEE. The CDR3 DNA is TGTGCCAGCAGCGGTGGGGGACTAGCGGGAGGAGCAGATACGCAGTATTTT. Translation: CASSGGGLAGGADTQYF.

On this clone: One end of the junction fails to match germline, which may point to a read error. The rearrangement joins TRBV19 to TRBJ1-5, with TRBD1 matching over 10 bases. Germline loops: CDR1 LNHDA, CDR2 SQIVND (reference sequence). CDR3 size: 14 residues. The CDR3, as DNA: TGTGCCAGTAGTTCGACAGGGGGCAAGCAGCCCCAGCATTTT. This encodes CASSSTGGKQPQHF.

The chain recombines TRBV15 with TRBJ1-1; no reliable D call. Trimming removed 1 base at V and 1 base at J, with 10 bases between. Germline V gives CDR1 LNHNV, CDR2 YYDKDF (reference sequence). The CDR3 has 15 amino acids. Written as DNA, the CDR3 is TGTGCCACCAGCAGAGGGAACGGCCAGAACACTGAAGCTTTCTTT. This codes for CATSRGNGQNTEAFF. Filled out from reference TRBV15 and TRBJ1-1, the complete variable domain reads DAMVIQNPRYQVTQFGKPVTLSCSQTLNHNVMYWYQQKSSQAPKLLFHYYDKDFNNEADTPDNFQSRRPNTSFCFLDIRSPGLGDTAMYLCATSRGNGQNTEAFFGQGTRLTVV.

This rearrangement joins TRBV9 to TRBJ2-5; perhaps TRBD1 as D (5 bases). Germline V gene sequence: CDR1 SGDLS, CDR2 YYNGEE. CDR3 length: 13 residues. Between the trimmed V and J ends, which lost 2 bases and 5 bases, there was a span of 10 bases. The CDR3 coding sequence is TGTGCCAGCAGCGTCTGGGGCTCGGAGACCCAGTACTTC. Residues: CASSVWGSETQYF.